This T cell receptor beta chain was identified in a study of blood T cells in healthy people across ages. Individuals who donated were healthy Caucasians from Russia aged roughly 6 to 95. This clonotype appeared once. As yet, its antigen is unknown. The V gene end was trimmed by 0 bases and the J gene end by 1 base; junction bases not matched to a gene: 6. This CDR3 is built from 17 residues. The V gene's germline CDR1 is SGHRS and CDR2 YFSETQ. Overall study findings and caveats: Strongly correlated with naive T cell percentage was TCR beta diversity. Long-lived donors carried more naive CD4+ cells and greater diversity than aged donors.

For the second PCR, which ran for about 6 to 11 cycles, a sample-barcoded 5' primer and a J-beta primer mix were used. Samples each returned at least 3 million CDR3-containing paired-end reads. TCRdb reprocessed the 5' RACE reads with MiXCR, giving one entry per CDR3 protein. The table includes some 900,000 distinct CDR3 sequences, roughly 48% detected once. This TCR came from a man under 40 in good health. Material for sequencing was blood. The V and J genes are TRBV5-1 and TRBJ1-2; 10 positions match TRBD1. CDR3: CASSLASGTGVNYGYTF. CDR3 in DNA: TGCGCCAGCAGCTTGGCTTCCGGGACAGGGGTTAACTATGGCTACACCTTC.